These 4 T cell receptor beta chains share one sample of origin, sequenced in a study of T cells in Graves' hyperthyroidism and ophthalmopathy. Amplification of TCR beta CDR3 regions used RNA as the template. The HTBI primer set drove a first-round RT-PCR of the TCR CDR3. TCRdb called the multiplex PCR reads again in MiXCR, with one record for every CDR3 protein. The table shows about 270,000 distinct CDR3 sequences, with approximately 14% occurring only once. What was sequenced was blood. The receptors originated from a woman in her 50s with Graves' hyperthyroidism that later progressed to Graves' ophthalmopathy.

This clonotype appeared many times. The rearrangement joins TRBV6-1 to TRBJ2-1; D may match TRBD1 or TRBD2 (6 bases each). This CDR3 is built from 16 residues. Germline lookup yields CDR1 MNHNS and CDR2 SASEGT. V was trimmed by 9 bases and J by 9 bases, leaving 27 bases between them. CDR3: CASPPPEGTTWSEQFF. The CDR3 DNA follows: TGTGCCAGTCCCCCGCCGGAGGGGACAACTTGGTCTGAGCAGTTCTTC.

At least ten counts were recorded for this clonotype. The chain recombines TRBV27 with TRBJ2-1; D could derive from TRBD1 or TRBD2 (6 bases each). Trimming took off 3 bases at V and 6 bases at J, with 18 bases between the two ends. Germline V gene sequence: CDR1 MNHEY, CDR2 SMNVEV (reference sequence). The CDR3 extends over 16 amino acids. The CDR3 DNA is TGTGCCAGCAGTTTGTGGGGGGCCAACCCCGTCAATGAGCAGTTCTTC. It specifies CASSLWGANPVNEQFF.

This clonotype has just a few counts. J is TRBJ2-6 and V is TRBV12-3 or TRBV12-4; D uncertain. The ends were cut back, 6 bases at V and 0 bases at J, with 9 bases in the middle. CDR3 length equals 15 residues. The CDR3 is CASRNVGSGANVLTF. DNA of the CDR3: TGTGCCAGCAGAAATGTTGGCTCTGGGGCCAACGTCCTGACTTTC.

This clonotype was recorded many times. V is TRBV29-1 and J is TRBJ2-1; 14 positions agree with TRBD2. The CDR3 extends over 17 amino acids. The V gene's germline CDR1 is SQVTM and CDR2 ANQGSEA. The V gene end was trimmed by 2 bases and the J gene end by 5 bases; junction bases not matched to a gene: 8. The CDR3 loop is CSVERGMGLAGDNEQFF. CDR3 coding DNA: TGCAGCGTTGAAAGAGGCATGGGACTAGCGGGAGACAATGAGCAGTTCTTC.